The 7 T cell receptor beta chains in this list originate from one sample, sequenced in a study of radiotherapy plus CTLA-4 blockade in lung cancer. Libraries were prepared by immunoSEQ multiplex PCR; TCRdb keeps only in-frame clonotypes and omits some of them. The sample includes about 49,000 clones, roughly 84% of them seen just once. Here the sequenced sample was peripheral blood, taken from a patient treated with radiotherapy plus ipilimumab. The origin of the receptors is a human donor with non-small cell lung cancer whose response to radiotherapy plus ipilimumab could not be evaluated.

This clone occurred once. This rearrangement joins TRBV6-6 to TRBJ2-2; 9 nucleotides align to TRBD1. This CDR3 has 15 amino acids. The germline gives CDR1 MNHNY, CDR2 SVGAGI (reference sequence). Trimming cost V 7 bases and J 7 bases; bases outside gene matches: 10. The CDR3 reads CASTLNRGQDGELFF. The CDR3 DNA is TGTGCCAGCACCCTGAACAGGGGGCAAGACGGGGAGCTGTTTTTT.

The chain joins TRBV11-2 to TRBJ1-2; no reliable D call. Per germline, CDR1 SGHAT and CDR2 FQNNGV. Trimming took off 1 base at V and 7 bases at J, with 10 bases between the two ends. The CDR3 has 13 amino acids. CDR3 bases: TGTGCCAGCAGCTTAGGGTTTGTCAGTGGCTACACCTTC. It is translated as CASSLGFVSGYTF.

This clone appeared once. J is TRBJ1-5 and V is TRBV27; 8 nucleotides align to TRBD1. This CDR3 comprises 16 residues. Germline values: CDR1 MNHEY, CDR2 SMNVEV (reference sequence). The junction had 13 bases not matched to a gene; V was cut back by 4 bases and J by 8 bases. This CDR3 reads CASSSLRQGPEEPQHF. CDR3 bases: TGTGCCAGCAGTTCACTCCGACAGGGGCCCGAAGAGCCCCAGCATTTT.

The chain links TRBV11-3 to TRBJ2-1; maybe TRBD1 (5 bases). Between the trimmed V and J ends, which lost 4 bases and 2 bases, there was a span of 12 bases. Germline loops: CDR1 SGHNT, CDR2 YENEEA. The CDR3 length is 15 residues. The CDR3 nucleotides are TGTGCCAGCAGCTCGACAGCTACTACCTACAATGAGCAGTTCTTC. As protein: CASSSTATTYNEQFF.

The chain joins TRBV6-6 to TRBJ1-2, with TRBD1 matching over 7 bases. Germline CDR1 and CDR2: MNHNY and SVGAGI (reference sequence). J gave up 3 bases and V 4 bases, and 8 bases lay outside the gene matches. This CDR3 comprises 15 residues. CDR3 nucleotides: TGTGCCAGCAGTTCAGCAACGACAGGGCACTATGGCTACACCTTC. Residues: CASSSATTGHYGYTF.

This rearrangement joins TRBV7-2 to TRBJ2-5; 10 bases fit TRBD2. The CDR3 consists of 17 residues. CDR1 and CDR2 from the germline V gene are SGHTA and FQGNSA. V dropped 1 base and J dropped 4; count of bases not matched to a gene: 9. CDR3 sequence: CASSLEPSGRVGETQYF. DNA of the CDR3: TGTGCCAGCAGCTTAGAACCCAGCGGGAGGGTCGGAGAGACCCAGTACTTC.

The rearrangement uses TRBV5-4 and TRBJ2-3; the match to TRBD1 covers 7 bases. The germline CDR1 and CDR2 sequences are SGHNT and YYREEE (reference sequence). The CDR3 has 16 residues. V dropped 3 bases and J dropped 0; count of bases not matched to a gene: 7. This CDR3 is CASSSGTARSTDTQYF. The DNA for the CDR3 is TGTGCCAGCAGCTCCGGGACAGCCCGGAGCACAGATACGCAGTATTTT.